This entry features one T cell receptor beta chain sequence. Its antigen is still unknown. The data derive from a study of T cell repertoires in cytomegalovirus infection. Study-wide results and limits: It was HLA-C-restricted CMV-specific TCR beta clonotypes that dominated the response ex vivo.

In TCRdb, the reads were re-called with MiXCR into one record per CDR3 protein. The sample contains a few hundred thousand distinct CDR3 sequences, 40% of which appear only once. CDR1 is MNHNY and CDR2 is SVGAGI in the germline V gene (reference sequence). V lost 6 bases to trimming and J lost 7 bases, with 15 bases between them. The CDR3 contains 14 residues. This specimen consisted of cultured PBMCs, obtained from culture after CMV antigen stimulation. This sequence joins TRBV6-6 and TRBJ1-4; the D gene is possibly TRBD1 (6 bases). This clonotype was obtained from a human donor in good health (CMV status not recorded). Some clones in this sample may be carry-over from other donors' samples. CDR3 DNA sequence: TGTGCCAGCAGAACAGACAGGTTGAGTGAAAAACTGTTTTTT. It codes for CASRTDRLSEKLFF.